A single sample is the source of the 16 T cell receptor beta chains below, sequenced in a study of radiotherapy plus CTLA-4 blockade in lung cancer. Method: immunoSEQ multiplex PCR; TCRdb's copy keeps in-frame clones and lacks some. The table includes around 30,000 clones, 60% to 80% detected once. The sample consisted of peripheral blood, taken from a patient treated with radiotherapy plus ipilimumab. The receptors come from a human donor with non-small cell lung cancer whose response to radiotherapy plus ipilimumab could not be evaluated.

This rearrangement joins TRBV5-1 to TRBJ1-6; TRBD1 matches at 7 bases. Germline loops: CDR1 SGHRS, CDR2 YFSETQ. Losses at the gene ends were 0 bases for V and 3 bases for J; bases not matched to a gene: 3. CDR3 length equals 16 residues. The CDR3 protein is CASSLGDSGYNSPLHF. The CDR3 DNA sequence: TGCGCCAGCAGCTTGGGGGACAGTGGCTATAATTCACCCCTCCACTTT.

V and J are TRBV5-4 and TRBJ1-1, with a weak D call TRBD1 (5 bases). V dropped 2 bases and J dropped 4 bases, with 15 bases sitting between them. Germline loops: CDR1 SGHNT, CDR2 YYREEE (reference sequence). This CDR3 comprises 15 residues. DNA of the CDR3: TGTGCCAGCAGCTTAGGGGCTGACGGGGGCACTGAAGCTTTCTTT. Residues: CASSLGADGGTEAFF.

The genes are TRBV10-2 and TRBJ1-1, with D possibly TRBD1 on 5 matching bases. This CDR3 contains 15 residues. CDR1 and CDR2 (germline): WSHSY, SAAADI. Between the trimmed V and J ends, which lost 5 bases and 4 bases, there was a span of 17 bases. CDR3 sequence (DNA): TGCGCCAGCAGTTTTATGCGTATGGGGGGCACTGAAGCTTTCTTT. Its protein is CASSFMRMGGTEAFF.

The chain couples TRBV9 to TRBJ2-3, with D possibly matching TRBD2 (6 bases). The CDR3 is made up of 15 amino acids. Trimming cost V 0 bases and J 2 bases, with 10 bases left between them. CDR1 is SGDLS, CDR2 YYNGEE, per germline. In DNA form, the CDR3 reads TGTGCCAGCAGCGTAGGGGCGGGGTACACAGATACGCAGTATTTT. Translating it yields CASSVGAGYTDTQYF.

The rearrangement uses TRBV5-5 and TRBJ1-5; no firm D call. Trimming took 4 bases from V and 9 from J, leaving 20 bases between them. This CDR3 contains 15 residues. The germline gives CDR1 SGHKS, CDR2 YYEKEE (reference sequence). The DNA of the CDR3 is TGTGCCAGCAGCCCGGGATCGGCCCAGATCTTGCCCCAGCATTTT. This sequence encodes CASSPGSAQILPQHF. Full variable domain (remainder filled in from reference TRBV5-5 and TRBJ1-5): DAGVTQSPTHLIKTRGQQVTLRCSPISGHKSVSWYQQVLGQGPQFIFQYYEKEERGRGNFPDRFSARQFPNYSSELNVNALLLGDSALYLCASSPGSAQILPQHFGDGTRLSIL.

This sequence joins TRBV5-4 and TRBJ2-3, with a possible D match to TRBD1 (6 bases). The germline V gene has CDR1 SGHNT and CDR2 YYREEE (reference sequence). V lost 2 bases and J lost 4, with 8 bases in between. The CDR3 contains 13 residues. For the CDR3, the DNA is TGTGCCAGCAGCTTCCGACAGGCAGATACGCAGTATTTT. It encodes CASSFRQADTQYF. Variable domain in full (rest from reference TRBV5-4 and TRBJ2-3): ETGVTQSPTHLIKTRGQQVTLRCSSQSGHNTVSWYQQALGQGPQFIFQYYREEENGRGNFPPRFSGLQFPNYSSELNVNALELDDSALYLCASSFRQADTQYFGPGTRLTVL.

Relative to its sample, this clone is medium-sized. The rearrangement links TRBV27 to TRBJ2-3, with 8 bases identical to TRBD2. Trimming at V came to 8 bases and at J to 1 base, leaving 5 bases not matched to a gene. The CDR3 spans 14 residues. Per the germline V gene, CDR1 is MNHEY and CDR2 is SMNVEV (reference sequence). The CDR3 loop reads CASGAGDGTDTQYF. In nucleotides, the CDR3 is TGTGCCAGCGGAGCGGGAGACGGCACAGATACGCAGTATTTT.

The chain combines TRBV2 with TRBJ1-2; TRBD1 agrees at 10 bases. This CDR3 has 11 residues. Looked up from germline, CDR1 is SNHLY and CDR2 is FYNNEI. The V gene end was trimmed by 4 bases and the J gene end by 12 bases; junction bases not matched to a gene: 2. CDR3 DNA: TGTGCCAGCAGTGGCGGGACAGGGGACACCTTC. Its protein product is CASSGGTGDTF. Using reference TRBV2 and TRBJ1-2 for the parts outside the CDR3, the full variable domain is EPEVTQTPSHQVTQMGQEVILRCVPISNHLYFYWYRQILGQKVEFLVSFYNNEISEKSEIFDDQFSVERPDGSNFTLKIRSTKLEDSAMYFCASSGGTGDTFGSGTRLTVV.

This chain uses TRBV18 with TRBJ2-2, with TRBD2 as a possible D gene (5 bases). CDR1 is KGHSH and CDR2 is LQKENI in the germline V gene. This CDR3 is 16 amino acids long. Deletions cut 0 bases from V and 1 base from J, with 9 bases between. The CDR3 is CASSPPHGVNTGELFF. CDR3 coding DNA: TGTGCCAGCTCACCACCGCACGGGGTGAACACCGGGGAGCTGTTTTTT.

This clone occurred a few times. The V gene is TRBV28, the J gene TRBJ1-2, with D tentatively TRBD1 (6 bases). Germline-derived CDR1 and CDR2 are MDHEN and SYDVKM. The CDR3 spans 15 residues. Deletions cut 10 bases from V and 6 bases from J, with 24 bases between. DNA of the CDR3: TGTGCCACAAAACCACCAGGGGCGGCCGGTGATGGCTACACCTTC. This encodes CATKPPGAAGDGYTF.

CDR3 DNA: TGCGCCAGCAGCTTGGGGACAGACATCCAAGAGACCCAGTACTTC. Its protein product is CASSLGTDIQETQYF. This chain connects TRBV5-1 to TRBJ2-5, with TRBD1 as a possible D gene (6 bases). Germline lookup yields CDR1 SGHRS and CDR2 YFSETQ. The V end lost 0 bases, the J end lost 1 base, and 10 bases lay between the germline ends. The CDR3 length is 15 residues.

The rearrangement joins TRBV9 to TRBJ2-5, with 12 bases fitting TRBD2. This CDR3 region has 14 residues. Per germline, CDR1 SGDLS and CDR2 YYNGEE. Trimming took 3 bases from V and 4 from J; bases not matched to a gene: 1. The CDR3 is CASSAGLAGETQYF. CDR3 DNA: TGTGCCAGCAGCGCGGGACTAGCGGGAGAGACCCAGTACTTC.

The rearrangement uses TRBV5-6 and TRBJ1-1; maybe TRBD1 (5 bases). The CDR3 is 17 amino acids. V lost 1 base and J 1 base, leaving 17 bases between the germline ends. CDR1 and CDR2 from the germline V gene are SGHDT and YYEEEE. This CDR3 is CASSLYGGLLENTEAFF. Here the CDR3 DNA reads TGTGCCAGCAGCTTGTATGGGGGACTACTCGAGAACACTGAAGCTTTCTTT.

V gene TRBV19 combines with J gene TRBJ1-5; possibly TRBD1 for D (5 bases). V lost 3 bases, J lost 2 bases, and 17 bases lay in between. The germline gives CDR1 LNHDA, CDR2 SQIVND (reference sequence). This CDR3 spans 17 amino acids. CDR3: CASSIRQGGRGNQPQHF. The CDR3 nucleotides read TGTGCCAGTAGTATTCGGCAGGGAGGTCGAGGCAATCAGCCCCAGCATTTT.

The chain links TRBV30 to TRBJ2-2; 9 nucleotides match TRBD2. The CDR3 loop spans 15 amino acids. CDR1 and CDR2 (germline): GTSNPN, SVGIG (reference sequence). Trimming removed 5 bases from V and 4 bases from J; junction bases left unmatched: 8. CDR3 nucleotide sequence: TGTGCCTGGTCGGCGGGGGGGAGTGGCACCGGGGAGCTGTTTTTT. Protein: CAWSAGGSGTGELFF.

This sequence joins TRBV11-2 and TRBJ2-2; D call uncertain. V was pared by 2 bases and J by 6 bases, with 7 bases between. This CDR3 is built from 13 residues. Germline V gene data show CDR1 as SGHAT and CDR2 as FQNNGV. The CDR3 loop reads CASSLNNAGELFF. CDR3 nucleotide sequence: TGTGCCAGCAGCTTAAATAATGCCGGGGAGCTGTTTTTT.